A single T cell receptor beta chain is shown here with its context. This sample is drawn from a study of blood T cell repertoires in COVID-19. Across the whole study: There were acute and convalescent COVID-19 samples, and they came from the United States, Italy and Spain. T cells, B-cell-depleted T cells, or PBMCs provided the cDNA or gDNA that served as material.

Some clones are missing from TCRdb's copy, which holds only in-frame ones; the method was immunoSEQ multiplex PCR. The top ten hold 25% to 35% of the sample, which has some 140,000 clones, around 83% seen once. Germline CDR1 is WNHNN and CDR2 is SYGVQD (reference sequence). Trimming removed 0 bases from V and 7 bases from J; junction bases left unmatched: 1. The CDR3 totals 13 residues. This TCR came from a woman aged 55 to 70 with acute or convalescent COVID-19. The J gene is TRBJ1-1, the V gene TRBV10-1, with 8 bases identical to TRBD1. Sequences were obtained from peripheral blood. The chain's CDR3 is CASSESGTGEAFF. CDR3 in DNA: TGCGCCAGCAGTGAGTCCGGGACAGGTGAAGCTTTCTTT.